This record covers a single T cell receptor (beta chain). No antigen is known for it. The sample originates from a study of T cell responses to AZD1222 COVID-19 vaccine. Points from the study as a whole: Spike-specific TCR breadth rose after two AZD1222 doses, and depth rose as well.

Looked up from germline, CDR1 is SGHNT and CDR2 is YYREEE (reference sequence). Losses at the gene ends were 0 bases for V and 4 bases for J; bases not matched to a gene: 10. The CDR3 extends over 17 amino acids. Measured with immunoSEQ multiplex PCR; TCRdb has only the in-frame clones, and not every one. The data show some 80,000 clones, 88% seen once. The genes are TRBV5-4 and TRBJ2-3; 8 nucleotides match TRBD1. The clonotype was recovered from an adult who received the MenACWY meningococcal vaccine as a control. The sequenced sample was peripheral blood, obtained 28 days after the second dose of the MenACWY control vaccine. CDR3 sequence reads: CASSLARAGGVSDTQYF. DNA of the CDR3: TGTGCCAGCAGCTTGGCCCGGGCAGGGGGCGTCTCAGATACGCAGTATTTT. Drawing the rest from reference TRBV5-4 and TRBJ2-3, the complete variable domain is ETGVTQSPTHLIKTRGQQVTLRCSSQSGHNTVSWYQQALGQGPQFIFQYYREEENGRGNFPPRFSGLQFPNYSSELNVNALELDDSALYLCASSLARAGGVSDTQYFGPGTRLTVL.